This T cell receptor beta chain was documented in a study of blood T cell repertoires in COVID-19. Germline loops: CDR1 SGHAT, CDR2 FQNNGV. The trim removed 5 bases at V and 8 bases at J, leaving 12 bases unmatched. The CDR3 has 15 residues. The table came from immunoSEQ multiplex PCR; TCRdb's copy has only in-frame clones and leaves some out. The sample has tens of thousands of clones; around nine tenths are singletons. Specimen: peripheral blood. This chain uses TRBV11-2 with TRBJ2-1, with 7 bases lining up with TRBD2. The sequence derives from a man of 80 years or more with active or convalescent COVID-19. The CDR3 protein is CASSQGLAGVDEQFF. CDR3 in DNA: TGTGCCAGCAGCCAAGGACTGGCGGGAGTCGATGAGCAGTTCTTC.